The 12 T cell receptor beta chains in this list originate from one sample, sequenced in a study of tumour-infiltrating T cells in Burkitt lymphoma. Libraries were prepared by immunoSEQ multiplex PCR; TCRdb keeps only in-frame clonotypes and omits some of them. The sample holds roughly 7,400 clones, about a sixth seen once. Sequenced material: tumor tissue. The receptors derive from a human donor with diffuse large B-cell lymphoma.

This clone was observed a few times. The chain carries TRBV19 and TRBJ1-5; a weak D match, TRBD1 (5 bases). Germline V CDR1 and CDR2: LNHDA, SQIVND (reference sequence). Trimming left V 0 bases short and J 6 bases short, with 9 bases between. This CDR3 has 14 residues. CDR3 nucleotides: TGTGCCAGTAGTATAGAACGGGGCTCTCAGCCCCAGCATTTT. Translated: CASSIERGSQPQHF.

The chain uses TRBV5-4 and TRBJ2-5; 9 bases agree with TRBD2. V trimming: 3 bases; J trimming: 4 bases; junction bases outside the gene matches: 4. CDR1 is SGHNT and CDR2 is YYREEE in the germline V gene (reference sequence). The CDR3 has 14 amino acids. The CDR3 nucleotides read TGTGCCAGCAGCTCTAGGCGGGAGGGAGAGACCCAGTACTTC. This encodes CASSSRREGETQYF.

This clone has only a few counts. The chain joins TRBV19 to TRBJ2-2; D remains unclear. There are 14 residues in the CDR3. V was pared by 0 bases and J by 3 bases, with 5 bases between. Germline V gene data show CDR1 as LNHDA and CDR2 as SQIVND (reference sequence). In DNA, the CDR3 is TGTGCCAGTAGTATAGAGGCGGACACCGGGGAGCTGTTTTTT. This encodes CASSIEADTGELFF.

The chain uses TRBV10-3 and TRBJ2-2; TRBD1 matches 8 bases. V lost 5 bases, J lost 5 bases, and 4 bases stayed unmatched. The germline gives CDR1 ENHRY, CDR2 SYGVKD. This CDR3 comprises 14 residues. The CDR3 sequence: CAISPGQATGELFF. The CDR3 DNA follows: TGTGCCATCAGTCCGGGACAGGCGACCGGGGAGCTGTTTTTT.

This clone appeared a few times. The rearrangement links TRBV7-9 to TRBJ2-7; TRBD1 aligns across 7 bases. The CDR3 runs to 16 residues. The trim removed 5 bases at V and 1 base at J, leaving 11 bases unmatched. In germline, CDR1 is SEHNR, CDR2 FQNEAQ (reference sequence). CDR3 bases: TGTGCCAGCAGCGCCGCGGTAGGGGGCAGGTCCTACGAGCAGTACTTC. Amino acids: CASSAAVGGRSYEQYF.

This clone was observed a handful of times. J is TRBJ2-7 and V is TRBV5-4; D is possibly TRBD2 (6 bases). The CDR3 consists of 15 residues. Trimming took 6 bases from V and 5 from J, leaving 21 bases between them. Germline CDR1 SGHNT, CDR2 YYREEE (reference sequence). The CDR3 protein is CASKTPGLPINEQYF. CDR3 bases: TGTGCCAGCAAAACACCGGGACTTCCTATTAACGAGCAGTACTTC.

This chain joins TRBV20-1 and TRBJ2-7; D is unclear. There are 11 residues in the CDR3. Trimming removed 3 bases at V and 5 bases at J, with 8 bases between. The germline gives CDR1 DFQATT, CDR2 SNEGSKA (reference sequence). The CDR3 loop reads CSASLAHEQYF. The CDR3 nucleotides read TGCAGTGCTAGTCTCGCCCACGAGCAGTACTTC.

This sequence joins TRBV2 and TRBJ2-5, with 8 nucleotides matching TRBD1. CDR3 length: 14 amino acids. Germline V gene lookup returns CDR1 SNHLY and CDR2 FYNNEI. Trimming took 6 bases from V and 5 from J; bases not matched to a gene: 8. The CDR3: CASSPEQGVETQYF. The DNA for the CDR3 is TGTGCCAGCAGCCCTGAACAGGGGGTTGAGACCCAGTACTTC.

The V call is TRBV10-3, the J call TRBJ2-1; the D call may be TRBD1 or TRBD2 (5 bases each). The germline CDR1 and CDR2 sequences are ENHRY and SYGVKD. The CDR3 has 13 amino acids. With 6 bases removed from V and 4 bases from J, the gap between germline ends came to 10 bases. The chain's CDR3 is CAISPGPYNEQFF. The DNA for the CDR3 is TGTGCCATCAGCCCGGGACCATACAATGAGCAGTTCTTC.

This clone showed up just a few times. At one end, the junction sequence differs from germline, possibly due to a read error. V usage is TRBV7-7 and J usage is TRBJ2-5; 14 bases match TRBD2. This CDR3 is built from 15 residues. CDR1 and CDR2 (germline): SSHAT, FNYEAQ (reference sequence). This chain's CDR3 is CASSRGLAGAETQYF. Here the CDR3 DNA reads TGTGCTAGCAGCCGGGGACTAGCGGGAGCAGAGACCCAGTACTTC.

This clone was counted a few times. The junction and the germline gene differ at one end; a read error may be behind it. The sample contains more than one DNA sequence encoding this CDR3. The chain links TRBV9 to TRBJ2-1; D not resolved. The CDR3 consists of 15 residues. The germline V gene has CDR1 SGDLS and CDR2 YYNGEE. The CDR3, as DNA: TGTGCCAGCAGCTACAGCGTAAGCTCCTACAATGAACAGTTCTTC. It encodes CASSYSVSSYNEQFF.

In this sample, this clone turned up a few times. This CDR3 is CASSLASGLAGESTGELFF. Here the CDR3 DNA reads TGTGCCAGTAGTCTAGCCTCCGGACTAGCGGGAGAGTCCACCGGGGAGCTGTTTTTT. The chain carries TRBV19 and TRBJ2-2; 13 bases match TRBD2. CDR1 LNHDA and CDR2 SQIVND come from the germline V gene (reference sequence). V lost 5 bases and J lost 4; bases outside the gene matches: 13. This CDR3 has 19 residues.